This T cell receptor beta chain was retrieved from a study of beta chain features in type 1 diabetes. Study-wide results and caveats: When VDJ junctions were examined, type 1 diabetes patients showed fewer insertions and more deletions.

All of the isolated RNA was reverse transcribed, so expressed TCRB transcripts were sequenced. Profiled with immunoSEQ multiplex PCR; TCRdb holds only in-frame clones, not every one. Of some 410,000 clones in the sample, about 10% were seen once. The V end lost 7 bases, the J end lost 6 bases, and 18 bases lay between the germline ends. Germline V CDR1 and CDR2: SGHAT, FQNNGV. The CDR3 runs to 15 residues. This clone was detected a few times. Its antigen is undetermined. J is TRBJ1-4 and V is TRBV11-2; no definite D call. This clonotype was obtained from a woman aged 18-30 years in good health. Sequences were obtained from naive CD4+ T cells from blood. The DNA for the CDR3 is TGTGCCAGCACCCCCGAGAGGGTAGCGGATGAAAAACTGTTTTTT. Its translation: CASTPERVADEKLFF. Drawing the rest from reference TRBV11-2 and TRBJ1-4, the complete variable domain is EAGVAQSPRYKIIEKRQSVAFWCNPISGHATLYWYQQILGQGPKLLIQFQNNGVVDDSQLPKDRFSAERLKGVDSTLKIQPAKLEDSAVYLCASTPERVADEKLFFGSGTQLSVL.